This TCR beta chain was obtained from a study of blood T cell repertoires in COVID-19. Study summary: COVID-19 samples collected from the United States, Italy and Spain covered acute and convalescent phases. T cells, B-cell-depleted T cells, or PBMCs provided the cDNA or gDNA that served as material.

V shed 0 bases and J shed 0 bases, with 17 bases lying between them. The germline V gene encodes CDR1 MNHNS and CDR2 SASEGT. This CDR3 has 18 residues. Seattle enrolled patients during active infection and tracked them longitudinally. As handled by the study authors: The assay estimated nucleated cells by amplifying reference gene primers. Produced via immunoSEQ multiplex PCR; TCRdb's table is partial and in-frame only. From that table come the V and J calls and clone size; the DNA was used to work out D and trimming. The repertoire has around 260,000 clones, 88% of them found once; the top ten carry approximately 10%.

The receptor comes from a woman in her sixties or seventies with COVID-19, enrolled during active disease. Sequenced input: peripheral blood. V gene TRBV6-1 combines with J gene TRBJ1-2; a weak D match, TRBD1 (5 bases). As DNA, the CDR3 is TGTGCCAGCAGTGAAGCTGGGGGAGGGCCTCTTTCTAACTATGGCTACACCTTC. Residues: CASSEAGGGPLSNYGYTF.